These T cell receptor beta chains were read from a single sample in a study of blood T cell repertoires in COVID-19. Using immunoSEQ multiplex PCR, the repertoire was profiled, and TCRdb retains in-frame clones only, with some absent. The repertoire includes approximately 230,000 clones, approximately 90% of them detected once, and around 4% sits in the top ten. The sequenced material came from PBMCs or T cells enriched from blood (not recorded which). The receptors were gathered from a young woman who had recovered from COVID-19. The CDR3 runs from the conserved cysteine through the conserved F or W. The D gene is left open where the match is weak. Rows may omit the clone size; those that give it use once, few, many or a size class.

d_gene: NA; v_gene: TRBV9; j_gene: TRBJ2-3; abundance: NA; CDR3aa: CASSVAYGRATDTQYF; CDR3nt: TGTGCCAGCAGCGTAGCATATGGCAGGGCCACAGATACGCAGTATTTT
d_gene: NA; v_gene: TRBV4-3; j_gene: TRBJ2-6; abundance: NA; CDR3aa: CASSQEGPGANVLTF; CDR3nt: TGCGCCAGCAGCCAAGAGGGCCCAGGGGCCAACGTCCTGACTTTC
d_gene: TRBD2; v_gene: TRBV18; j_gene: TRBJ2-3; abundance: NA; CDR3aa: CAGEREGNTDTQYF; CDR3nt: TGTGCCGGCGAGCGGGAGGGCAACACAGATACGCAGTATTTT
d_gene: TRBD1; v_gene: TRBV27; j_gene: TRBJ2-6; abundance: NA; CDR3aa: CASSGGTGAAGANVLTF; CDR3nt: TGTGCCAGCAGCGGTGGGACAGGGGCAGCCGGGGCCAACGTCCTGACTTTC
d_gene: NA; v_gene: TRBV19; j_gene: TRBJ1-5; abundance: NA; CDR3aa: CASSIGGQSGNQPQHF; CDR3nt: TGTGCCAGTAGTATAGGGGGGCAGAGCGGTAATCAGCCCCAGCATTTT
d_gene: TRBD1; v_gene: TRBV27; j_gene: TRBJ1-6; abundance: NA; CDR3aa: CASSLDRGYSPLHF; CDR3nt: TGTGCCAGCAGTTTGGACAGGGGCTACTCACCCCTCCACTTT
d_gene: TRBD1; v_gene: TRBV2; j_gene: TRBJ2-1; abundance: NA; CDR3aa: CASSRDRAYNEQFF; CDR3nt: TGTGCCAGCAGTCGGGACAGGGCCTACAATGAGCAGTTCTTC
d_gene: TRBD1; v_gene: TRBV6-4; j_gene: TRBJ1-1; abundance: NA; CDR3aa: CASSASASRDREAFF; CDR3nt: TGTGCCAGCAGTGCCTCGGCATCCCGGGACAGGGAAGCTTTCTTT
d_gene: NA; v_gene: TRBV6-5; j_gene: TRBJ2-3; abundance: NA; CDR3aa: CASSYFRSSTDTQYF; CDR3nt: TGTGCCAGCAGTTACTTCCGTTCTAGCACAGATACGCAGTATTTT
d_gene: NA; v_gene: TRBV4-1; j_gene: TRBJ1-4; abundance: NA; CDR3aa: CASSQPPSGPNEKLFF; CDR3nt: TGCGCCAGCAGCCAACCCCCGAGTGGGCCGAATGAAAAACTGTTTTTT
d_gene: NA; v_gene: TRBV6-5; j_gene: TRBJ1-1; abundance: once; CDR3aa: CASSLGEGTSTEAFF; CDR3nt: TGTGCCAGCAGTCTGGGGGAGGGGACGTCCACTGAAGCTTTCTTT
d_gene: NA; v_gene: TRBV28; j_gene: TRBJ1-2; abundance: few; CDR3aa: CASRSGGRSNYGYTF; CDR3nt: TGTGCCAGCAGATCGGGAGGGAGATCTAACTATGGCTACACCTTC
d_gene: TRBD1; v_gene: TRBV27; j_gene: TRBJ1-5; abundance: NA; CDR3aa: CASSFGQGGEPQHF; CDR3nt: TGTGCCAGCAGCTTCGGACAGGGGGGAGAGCCCCAGCATTTT
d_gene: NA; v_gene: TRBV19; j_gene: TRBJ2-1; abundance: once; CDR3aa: CASSISAYNEQFF; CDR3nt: TGTGCCAGTAGTATCTCTGCCTACAATGAGCAGTTCTTC
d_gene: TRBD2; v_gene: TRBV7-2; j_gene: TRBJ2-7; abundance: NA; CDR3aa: CASSLGAGTGGNEQYF; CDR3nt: TGTGCCAGCAGCTTAGGAGCGGGGACGGGGGGAAACGAGCAGTACTTC
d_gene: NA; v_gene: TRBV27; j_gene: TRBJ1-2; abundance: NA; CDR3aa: CASGGVGVSYGYTF; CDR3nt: TGTGCCAGCGGCGGGGTGGGAGTTTCCTATGGCTACACCTTC
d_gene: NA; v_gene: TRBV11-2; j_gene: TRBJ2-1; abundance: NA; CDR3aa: CASSSLGGVQYNEQFF; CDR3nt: TGTGCCAGCAGCTCCCTGGGCGGGGTCCAGTACAATGAGCAGTTCTTC
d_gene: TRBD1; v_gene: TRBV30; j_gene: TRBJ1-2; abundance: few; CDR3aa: CACPPTGTGGNYGYTF; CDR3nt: TGTGCCTGCCCCCCAACCGGGACAGGGGGCAACTATGGCTACACCTTC
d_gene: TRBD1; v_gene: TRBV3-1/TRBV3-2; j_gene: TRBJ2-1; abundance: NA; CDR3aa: CASSQRTGSGQGYNEQFF; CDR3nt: TGTGCCAGCAGCCAAAGGACTGGAAGCGGACAGGGGTACAATGAGCAGTTCTTC
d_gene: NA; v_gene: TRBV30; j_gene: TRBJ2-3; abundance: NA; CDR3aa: CAWRGGYTDTQYF; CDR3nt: TGTGCCTGGAGAGGCGGGTACACAGATACGCAGTATTTT
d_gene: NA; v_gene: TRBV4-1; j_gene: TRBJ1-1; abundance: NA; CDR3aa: CASSQVATRLTGTEAFF; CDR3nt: TGCGCCAGCAGCCAAGTGGCCACCAGGTTGACGGGGACTGAAGCTTTCTTT
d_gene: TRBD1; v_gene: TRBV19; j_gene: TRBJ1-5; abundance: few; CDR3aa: CASSPPGQRNQPQHF; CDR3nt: TGTGCCAGTAGTCCCCCGGGACAGCGCAATCAGCCCCAGCATTTT
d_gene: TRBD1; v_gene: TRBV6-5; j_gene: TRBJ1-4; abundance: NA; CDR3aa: CASKPTGFANEKLFF; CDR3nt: TGTGCCAGCAAACCGACAGGGTTCGCTAATGAAAAACTGTTTTTT
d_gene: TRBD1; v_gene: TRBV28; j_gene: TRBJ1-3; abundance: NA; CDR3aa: CASISPGGGNTIYF; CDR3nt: TGTGCCAGCATCTCCCCAGGGGGAGGAAACACCATATATTTT
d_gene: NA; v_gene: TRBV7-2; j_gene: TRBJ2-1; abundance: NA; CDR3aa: CASSTRQVSGNEQFF; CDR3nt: TGTGCCAGCAGCACTAGACAGGTTTCAGGCAATGAGCAGTTCTTC
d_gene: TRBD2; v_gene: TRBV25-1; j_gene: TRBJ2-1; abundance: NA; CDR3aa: CASSGTSGHNEQFF; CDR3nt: TGTGCCAGCAGTGGGACTAGCGGACACAATGAGCAGTTCTTC
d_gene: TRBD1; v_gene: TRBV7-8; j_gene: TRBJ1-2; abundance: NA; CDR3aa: CASSFLPPGQGADGYTF; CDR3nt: TGTGCCAGCAGCTTTCTACCCCCGGGACAGGGGGCAGATGGCTACACCTTC
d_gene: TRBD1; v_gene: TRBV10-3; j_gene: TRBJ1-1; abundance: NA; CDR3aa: CAIQVAGQGNTEAFF; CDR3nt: TGTGCCATCCAGGTGGCGGGACAGGGGAACACTGAAGCTTTCTTT
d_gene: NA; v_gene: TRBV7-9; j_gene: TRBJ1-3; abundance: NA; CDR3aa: CASSLARYRAGDTIYF; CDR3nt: TGTGCCAGCAGCTTAGCGCGATACAGGGCTGGGGACACCATATATTTT
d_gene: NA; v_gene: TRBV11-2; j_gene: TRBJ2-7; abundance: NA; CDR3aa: CASSSNRELDEQYF; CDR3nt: TGTGCCAGCAGCTCAAACAGGGAACTGGACGAGCAGTACTTC
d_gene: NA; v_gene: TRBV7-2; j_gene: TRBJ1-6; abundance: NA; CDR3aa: CASSLGEAGSSYNSPLHF; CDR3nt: TGTGCCAGCAGCTTAGGGGAGGCGGGAAGCTCCTATAATTCACCCCTCCACTTT
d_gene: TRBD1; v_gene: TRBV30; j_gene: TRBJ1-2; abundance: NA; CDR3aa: CAWRRTGYGYTF; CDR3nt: TGTGCCTGGAGGCGGACAGGGTATGGCTACACCTTC
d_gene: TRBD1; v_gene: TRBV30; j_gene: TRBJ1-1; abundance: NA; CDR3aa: CAWRATGALNTEAFF; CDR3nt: TGTGCCTGGAGGGCGACAGGGGCGTTGAACACTGAAGCTTTCTTT
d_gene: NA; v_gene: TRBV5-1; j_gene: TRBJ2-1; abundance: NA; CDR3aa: CASSLDPGAGNEQFF; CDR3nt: TGCGCCAGCAGCTTGGATCCGGGAGCGGGCAATGAGCAGTTCTTC
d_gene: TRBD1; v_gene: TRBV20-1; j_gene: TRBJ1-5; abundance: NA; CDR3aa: CSAQGDQPQHF; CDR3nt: TGCAGTGCTCAGGGGGATCAGCCCCAGCATTTT
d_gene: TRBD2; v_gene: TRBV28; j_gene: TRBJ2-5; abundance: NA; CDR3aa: CASSFLGGETQYF; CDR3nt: TGTGCCAGCAGTTTTCTGGGGGGGGAGACCCAGTACTTC
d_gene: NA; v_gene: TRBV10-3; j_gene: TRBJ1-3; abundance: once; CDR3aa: CAISRVQGSGNTIYF; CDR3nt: TGTGCCATCAGTCGGGTCCAGGGATCTGGAAACACCATATATTTT
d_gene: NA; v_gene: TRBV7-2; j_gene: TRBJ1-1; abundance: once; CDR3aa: CASSWGHGGIGTEAFF; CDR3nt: TGTGCCAGCAGCTGGGGCCATGGGGGGATCGGCACTGAAGCTTTCTTT
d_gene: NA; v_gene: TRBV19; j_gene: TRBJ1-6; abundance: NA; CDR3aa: CASSIVEGALSPLHF; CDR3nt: TGTGCCAGTAGTATTGTTGAGGGCGCGTTGTCACCCCTCCACTTT
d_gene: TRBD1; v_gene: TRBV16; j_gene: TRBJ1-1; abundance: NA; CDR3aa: CASSPTGGLVAFF; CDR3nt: TGTGCCAGCAGCCCGACAGGGGGCTTGGTGGCTTTCTTT
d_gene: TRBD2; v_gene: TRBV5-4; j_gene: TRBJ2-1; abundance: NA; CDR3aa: CASSLLGLASYNEQFF; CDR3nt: TGTGCCAGCAGCTTGTTAGGACTAGCGAGCTACAATGAGCAGTTCTTC
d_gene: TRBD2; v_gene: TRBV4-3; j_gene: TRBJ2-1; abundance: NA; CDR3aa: CASSQESGRNNNEQFF; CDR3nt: TGCGCCAGCAGCCAAGAAAGCGGGAGAAATAACAATGAGCAGTTCTTC
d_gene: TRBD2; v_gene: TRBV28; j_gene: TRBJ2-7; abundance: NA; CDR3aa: CASILSGSGDEQYF; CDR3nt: TGTGCCAGCATCCTTAGCGGGAGTGGTGACGAGCAGTACTTC
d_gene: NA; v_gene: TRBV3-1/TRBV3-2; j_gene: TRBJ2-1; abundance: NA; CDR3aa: CASSQVPEYNEQFF; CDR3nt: TGTGCCAGCAGCCAAGTTCCGGAGTACAATGAGCAGTTCTTC
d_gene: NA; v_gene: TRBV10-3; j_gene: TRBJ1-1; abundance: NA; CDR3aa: CATAPDSAMNTEAFF; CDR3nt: TGTGCCACGGCCCCCGACAGTGCCATGAACACTGAAGCTTTCTTT
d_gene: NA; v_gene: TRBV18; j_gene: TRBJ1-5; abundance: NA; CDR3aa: CASSPEQNQPQHF; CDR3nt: TGTGCCAGCTCACCAGAACAGAATCAGCCCCAGCATTTT
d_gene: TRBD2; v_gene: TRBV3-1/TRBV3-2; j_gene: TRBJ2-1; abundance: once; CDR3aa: CASSQGQAGGFYNEQFF; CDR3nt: TGTGCCAGCAGCCAAGGCCAGGCGGGAGGGTTCTACAATGAGCAGTTCTTC
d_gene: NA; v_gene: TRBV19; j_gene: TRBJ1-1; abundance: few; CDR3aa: CASRLGRSSGGEAFF; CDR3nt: TGTGCCAGTAGGTTGGGGAGGTCTTCTGGGGGTGAAGCTTTCTTT
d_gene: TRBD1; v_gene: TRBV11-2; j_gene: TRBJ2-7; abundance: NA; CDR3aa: CASSSTGFYEQYF; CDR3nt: TGTGCCAGCAGTTCGACAGGGTTCTACGAGCAGTACTTC
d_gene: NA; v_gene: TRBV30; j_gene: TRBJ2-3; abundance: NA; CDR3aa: CAWSLALDTQYF; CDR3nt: TGTGCCTGGAGCCTTGCGTTGGATACGCAGTATTTT
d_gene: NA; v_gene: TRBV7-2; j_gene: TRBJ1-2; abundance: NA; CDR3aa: CASTPSGGWGGYTF; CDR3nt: TGTGCCAGCACCCCGAGTGGGGGGTGGGGTGGCTACACCTTC
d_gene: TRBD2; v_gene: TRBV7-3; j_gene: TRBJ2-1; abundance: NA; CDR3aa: CASSPSGTNYNEQFF; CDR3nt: TGTGCCAGCAGCCCTAGCGGGACGAACTACAATGAGCAGTTCTTC
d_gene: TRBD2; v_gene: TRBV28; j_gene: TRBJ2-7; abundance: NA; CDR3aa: CASSAPSGTRVSHEQYF; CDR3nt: TGTGCCAGCAGTGCCCCCTCCGGGACTAGGGTTTCCCACGAGCAGTACTTC
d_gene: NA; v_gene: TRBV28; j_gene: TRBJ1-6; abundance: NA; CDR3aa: CASRGGPRGSYNSPLHF; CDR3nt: TGTGCCAGCAGGGGAGGCCCGCGGGGCTCCTATAATTCACCCCTCCACTTT
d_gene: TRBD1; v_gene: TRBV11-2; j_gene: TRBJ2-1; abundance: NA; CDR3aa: CASSQDRGQYNEQFF; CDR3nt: TGTGCCAGCAGCCAAGACAGGGGGCAGTACAATGAGCAGTTCTTC